This is a list of T cell receptor beta chains from one sample in a study of blood T cell repertoires in COVID-19. Produced via immunoSEQ multiplex PCR; TCRdb's table is partial and in-frame only. The table includes 110,000 or so clones, approximately 85% detected once. Sample: peripheral blood. The receptor source for this set is a woman between 55 and 75 years old with COVID-19, enrolled during active disease. The conserved cysteine and the conserved F or W are not part of the CDR3 here. Size is stated for part of the rows, as once, few or many counts, or as a class when the clone is expanded.

j_call clone_size v_call cdr3_aa
TRBJ2-7 NA TRBV5-6 ASSFGTGLYEQY
TRBJ2-2 NA TRBV27 ASRISPGQGGRTGELF
TRBJ2-1 NA TRBV7-2 ASTPGQSYNEQF
TRBJ2-3 NA TRBV6-5 ASSWGLAGADTQY
TRBJ1-5 NA TRBV2 ASTGRAYNQPQH
TRBJ2-1 NA TRBV30 AWSVGTQNNEQF
TRBJ2-2 NA TRBV3-1/TRBV3-2 ASSFAGTGRGTGELF
TRBJ2-5 NA TRBV10-3 AIKGEETQY
TRBJ1-1 NA TRBV11-3 ASSSQGETEAF
TRBJ1-2 NA TRBV7-2 ASRLALQGYGYT
TRBJ2-2 NA TRBV5-4 ASRLRQGNTGELF
TRBJ1-2 NA TRBV29-1 SDRTGDKGGYT
TRBJ1-2 NA TRBV3-1/TRBV3-2 ASSRLQGNYGYT
TRBJ1-1 NA TRBV19 ASETGIEAF
TRBJ2-1 NA TRBV5-1 ASSPRLGGSYNEQF
TRBJ1-2 NA TRBV28 ASVSTGNYGYT
TRBJ1-1 once TRBV2 ASRLGQGGVNTEAF
TRBJ2-7 once TRBV11-2 ASSLYYEQY
TRBJ1-1 NA TRBV27 ASSLWSEQGDTEAF
TRBJ1-2 NA TRBV4-3 ASSQDRANYGYT
TRBJ1-3 few TRBV14 ASSARDRGSWGNTIY
TRBJ1-4 NA TRBV27 ASSLSGGPNEKLF
TRBJ1-6 NA TRBV30 AWGQGNINSPLH
TRBJ1-5 NA TRBV4-1 ASSQTGVRSQPQH
TRBJ1-2 NA TRBV30 AWSLSKGYGYT
TRBJ2-7 NA TRBV2 ASRSGTSSFYEQY
TRBJ1-5 few TRBV2 ASSYTGGSRQPQH
TRBJ2-7 NA TRBV11-2 ASSPDRVMSYEQY
TRBJ1-4 NA TRBV19 ASSRTPGQGARNEKLF
TRBJ2-3 NA TRBV27 ASSRTSGITDTQY
TRBJ1-2 NA TRBV5-1 ASSLIGQMGGGYT
TRBJ1-6 NA TRBV7-8 ASSLSWDWVNSPLH
TRBJ1-5 NA TRBV24-1 ATSDPTGPGNQPQH
TRBJ2-5 NA TRBV5-4 ASSLAWFLSGGLETQY
TRBJ2-7 NA TRBV19 ASSPVNRGLPYEQY
TRBJ2-2 few TRBV7-3 ASSTRQGMDTGELF
TRBJ2-2 few TRBV4-2 ASSQDPRTLNTGELF
TRBJ2-1 NA TRBV11-2 ASSPGLAGGGEQF
TRBJ1-1 NA TRBV7-3 ASSKGDFAQSLEAF
TRBJ1-2 NA TRBV3-1/TRBV3-2 ASSPWDIPNYGYT
TRBJ2-2 NA TRBV7-2 ASNPGITGELF
TRBJ1-1 once TRBV19 ASSTPGGNTEAF
TRBJ2-1 NA TRBV6-5 ASSYSGVSDADEQF
TRBJ1-2 NA TRBV2 ASMAGGYGYT
TRBJ2-7 NA TRBV9 ASSVRQASSYEQY
TRBJ1-4 NA TRBV7-3 ASSPVANEKLF
TRBJ2-5 NA TRBV20-1 SARSRGTQY
TRBJ2-7 NA TRBV30 AWRERASYEQY
TRBJ2-7 NA TRBV6-5 ASSYAGGSSYEQY
TRBJ2-2 NA TRBV6-1 ASSGWSSGNTGELF
TRBJ1-2 few TRBV7-9 ASSIRDRGDYGYT
TRBJ1-2 once TRBV20-1 SRGGQVKQG
TRBJ2-5 NA TRBV20-1 SASGGETQY
TRBJ2-5 NA TRBV19 ASRTVGQETQY
TRBJ2-2 NA TRBV11-2 ASSLDIGAGELF
TRBJ2-2 NA TRBV3-1/TRBV3-2 ASSPPFDTGELF